Listed below are T cell receptor beta chains from one sample, sequenced in a study of CD8+ T cells in alopecia areata. Here immunoSEQ multiplex PCR was the method, and the copy in TCRdb shows in-frame clones only, minus some. The data show about 42,000 clones, with just over 65% seen just once and 20% to 25% held by the top ten. This sample comprised CD8+ T cells sorted from blood, obtained at week 4, from a patient treated with tofacitinib. The receptors come from a human donor with alopecia areata. Both conserved end residues are part of each CDR3. A D gene is named only where the DNA matches it firmly. A row's size may be missing; if present it is once, few, many or a size class.

size,J,V,D,DNA,CDR3
NA,TRBJ2-1,TRBV27,NA,TGTGCCAGCAGTCTCACTCCTGACAATGAGCAGTTCTTC,CASSLTPDNEQFF
NA,TRBJ1-5,TRBV27,NA,TGTGCCAGCAGCAAGATTGGACATCTTAGCAATCAGCCCCAGCATTTT,CASSKIGHLSNQPQHF
NA,TRBJ2-7,TRBV5-6,TRBD1,TGTGCCAGCAGCTCCGGGACAGGGTACGAGCAGTACTTC,CASSSGTGYEQYF
few,TRBJ2-3,TRBV5-8,NA,TGTGCCAGCAGCCCGGGTAGCGGAAGCACAGATACGCAGTATTTT,CASSPGSGSTDTQYF
NA,TRBJ2-2,TRBV4-3,TRBD1,TGCGCCAGCAGCCAACCGGACAGGGGGACGAACACCGGGGAGCTGTTTTTT,CASSQPDRGTNTGELFF
few,TRBJ2-3,TRBV29-1,NA,TGCAGCGTTGAAGATCTCTCTGTAATCACAGATACGCAGTATTTT,CSVEDLSVITDTQYF
NA,TRBJ2-1,TRBV10-1,TRBD2,TGCGCCAGCAGTGACGGGGGGATGTCCTACAATGAGCAGTTCTTC,CASSDGGMSYNEQFF
NA,TRBJ1-1,TRBV19,TRBD1,TGTGCCAGCATACAGGGGACTGAAGCTTTCTTT,CASIQGTEAFF
NA,TRBJ1-2,TRBV19,NA,TGTGCCAGTAGTATAATTACAGGCAGCAAGAATGGCTACACCTTC,CASSIITGSKNGYTF
NA,TRBJ1-1,TRBV6-5,NA,TGTGCCAGCAGTTATTCGATAGACACTGAAGCTTTCTTT,CASSYSIDTEAFF
NA,TRBJ1-4,TRBV30,NA,TGTGCCTGGAGTCTGGCTAATGAAAAACTGTTTTTT,CAWSLANEKLFF
few,TRBJ2-1,TRBV29-1,TRBD2,TGCAGCGTTGAATCCTCTAGCGGGGGGTCCTACAATGAGCAGTTCTTC,CSVESSSGGSYNEQFF
NA,TRBJ2-3,TRBV29-1,NA,TGCAGCGTTGACGACGGCACAGATACGCAGTATTTT,CSVDDGTDTQYF
NA,TRBJ2-5,TRBV7-2,NA,TGTGCCAGCATCCAAAACGTGGGAGAGACCCAGTACTTC,CASIQNVGETQYF
NA,TRBJ2-3,TRBV7-9,TRBD2,TGTGCCAGCAGCTCCTCGACTAGCGGGGGCGGAAGAACAGATACGCAGTATTTT,CASSSSTSGGGRTDTQYF
NA,TRBJ2-7,TRBV9,NA,TGTGCCAGCAGCGTAGGGGTAGGGGGAGCTTACGAGCAGTACTTC,CASSVGVGGAYEQYF
NA,TRBJ2-7,TRBV4-1,NA,TGCGCCAGCAGCCTCACAGGGACCTACGAGCAGTACTTC,CASSLTGTYEQYF
NA,TRBJ1-2,TRBV29-1,NA,TGCAGCGTTGAAGAAAGTCGGGGCCGAACATATGGCTACACCTTC,CSVEESRGRTYGYTF
NA,TRBJ1-1,TRBV30,NA,TGTGCCTGGAGTCTTACCGTAGAAGCTTTCTTT,CAWSLTVEAFF
NA,TRBJ2-6,TRBV30,NA,TGTGCCTGGTCAGGCGGGCGTCTCACGGGCTCTGGGGCCAACGTCCTGACTTTC,CAWSGGRLTGSGANVLTF
few,TRBJ2-2,TRBV29-1,NA,TGCAGCGTTGTCTACACCGGGGAGCTGTTTTTT,CSVVYTGELFF
NA,TRBJ2-3,TRBV30,NA,TGTGCCTGGGCCTTTGGCGGGACCGGCACAGATACGCAGTATTTT,CAWAFGGTGTDTQYF
NA,TRBJ2-1,TRBV29-1,NA,TGCAGCGTTCCCGAGGCAGCGGCTGGTGAGCAGTTCTTC,CSVPEAAAGEQFF
NA,TRBJ1-2,TRBV12-5,NA,TGTGCTAGTGGTTTAGAAAGAGGCGTCGATGGCTACACCTTC,CASGLERGVDGYTF
NA,TRBJ1-1,TRBV30,NA,TGTGCCTGGAGTGACAGGCCCAATGAAGCTTTCTTT,CAWSDRPNEAFF
NA,TRBJ2-1,TRBV7-9,NA,TGTGCCAGCAGCTTCAGGGCGGAGCAGTTCTTC,CASSFRAEQFF
NA,TRBJ2-3,TRBV29-1,NA,TGCAGCGTTGAATCCACAGGGTGGTTTTCAGATACGCAGTATTTT,CSVESTGWFSDTQYF
NA,TRBJ2-7,TRBV4-1,NA,TGCGCCAGCAGCCAAGGGGTCGGCTACGAGCAGTACTTC,CASSQGVGYEQYF
NA,TRBJ2-7,TRBV7-8,TRBD2,TGTGCCAGCAGCCCTAGACTAAGCGGGGGGATCATGAGCTCCTACGAGCAGTACTTC,CASSPRLSGGIMSSYEQYF
NA,TRBJ2-7,TRBV5-6,NA,TGTGCCAGCAGCTTGGGGGGTAATACCTACGAGCAGTACTTC,CASSLGGNTYEQYF
few,TRBJ2-6,TRBV4-3,NA,TGCGCCAGCAGCCAAGATATGATTCCCGCGGTGGTCACCTACTCTGGGGCCAACGTCCTGACTTTC,CASSQDMIPAVVTYSGANVLTF
NA,TRBJ2-7,TRBV9,NA,TGTGCCAGCAGCGTAGGCGGGCCAAGCTCCTACGAGCAGTACTTC,CASSVGGPSSYEQYF
NA,TRBJ1-6,TRBV27,NA,TGTGCCAGCAGTTTGTGGGCAGGGGATTCACCCCTCCACTTT,CASSLWAGDSPLHF
few,TRBJ2-3,TRBV4-3,NA,TGCGCCAGCAGCCAAGTCGCAGGGAACACAGATACGCAGTATTTT,CASSQVAGNTDTQYF
NA,TRBJ2-1,TRBV29-1,NA,TGCAGCGTTGTAGCGGTTGAGCAGTTCTTC,CSVVAVEQFF
NA,TRBJ2-1,TRBV30,TRBD2,TGTGCCTGGGAAGAAACTAGCGGGGGTCCCTACTACAATGAGCAGTTCTTC,CAWEETSGGPYYNEQFF
few,TRBJ1-1,TRBV5-1,TRBD1,TGCGCCAGCAGCTTGACAGGGGGCATTGAAGCTTTCTTT,CASSLTGGIEAFF
NA,TRBJ2-6,TRBV19,NA,TGTGCCTGCTTAGGGGCCAACGTCCTGACTTTC,CACLGANVLTF
few,TRBJ2-7,TRBV27,TRBD1,TGTGCCAGCAAAACAGGGGGCTCCTACGAGCAGTACTTC,CASKTGGSYEQYF
NA,TRBJ1-2,TRBV4-3,NA,TGCGCCAGCAGCCATCTCGAGGGGAGGAATGGCTACACCTTC,CASSHLEGRNGYTF
few,TRBJ2-3,TRBV7-2,NA,TGTGCCAGCAGCCCCAGGGGGGGGGACGGCCTGGGGGATACGCAGTATTTT,CASSPRGGDGLGDTQYF
few,TRBJ2-7,TRBV29-1,NA,TGCAGCGTTGAACAGGATTCCTACGAGCAGTACTTC,CSVEQDSYEQYF
NA,TRBJ1-1,TRBV27,NA,TGTGCCAGCAGTTTAGCTGCATACACTGAAGCTTTCTTT,CASSLAAYTEAFF
few,TRBJ2-7,TRBV29-1,TRBD2,TGCAGCGTCGTAACGACTAGCGGGGGTTACGAGCAGTACTTC,CSVVTTSGGYEQYF
NA,TRBJ2-2,TRBV9,NA,TGTGCCAGCAGCGTAGGGGGCGGATCGAACACCGGGGAGCTGTTTTTT,CASSVGGGSNTGELFF
few,TRBJ1-2,TRBV15,NA,TGTGCCACCAGCCGTTCCCTTCAGGAGACAGCCTATGGCTACACCTTC,CATSRSLQETAYGYTF
NA,TRBJ2-5,TRBV7-8,TRBD2,TGTGCCAGCAGCTACGGGACTAGCGTTCAAGAGACCCAGTACTTC,CASSYGTSVQETQYF
NA,TRBJ2-6,TRBV4-3,TRBD2,TGCGCCAGCAGCCAAGACACGCTAGCGGGGACCTCCTCTGGGGCCAACGTCCTGACTTTC,CASSQDTLAGTSSGANVLTF